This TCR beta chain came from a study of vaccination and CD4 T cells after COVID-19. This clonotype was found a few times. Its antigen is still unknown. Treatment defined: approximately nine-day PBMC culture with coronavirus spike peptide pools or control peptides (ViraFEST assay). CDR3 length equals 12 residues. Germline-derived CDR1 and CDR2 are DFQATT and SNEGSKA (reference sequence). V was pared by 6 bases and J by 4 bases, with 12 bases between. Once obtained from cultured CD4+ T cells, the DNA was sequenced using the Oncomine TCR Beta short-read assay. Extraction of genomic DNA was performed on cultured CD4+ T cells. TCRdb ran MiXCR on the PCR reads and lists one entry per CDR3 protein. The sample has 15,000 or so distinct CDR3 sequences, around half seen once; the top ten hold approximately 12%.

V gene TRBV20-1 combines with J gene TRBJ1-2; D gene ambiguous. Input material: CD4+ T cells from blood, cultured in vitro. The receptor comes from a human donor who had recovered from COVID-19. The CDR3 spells CSALEVSYGYTF. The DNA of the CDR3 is TGCAGTGCCCTGGAGGTCTCCTATGGCTACACCTTC.